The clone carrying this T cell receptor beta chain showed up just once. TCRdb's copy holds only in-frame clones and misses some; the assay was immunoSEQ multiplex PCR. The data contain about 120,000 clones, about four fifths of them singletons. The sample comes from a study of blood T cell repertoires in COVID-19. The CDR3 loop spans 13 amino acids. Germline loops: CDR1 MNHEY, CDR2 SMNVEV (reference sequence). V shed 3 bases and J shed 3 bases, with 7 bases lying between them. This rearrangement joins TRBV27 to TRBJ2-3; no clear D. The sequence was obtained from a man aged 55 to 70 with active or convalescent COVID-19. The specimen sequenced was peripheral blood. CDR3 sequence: CASSFSPTDTQYF. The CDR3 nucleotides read TGTGCCAGCAGTTTTTCCCCGACAGATACGCAGTATTTT.